Shown below are 30 T cell receptor beta chains from a single sample sequenced in a study of blood T cell repertoires in COVID-19. Sequencing was performed with immunoSEQ multiplex PCR; in TCRdb, only in-frame clones are kept and a portion is missing. The sample contains about 99,000 clones, 85% to 90% of which appear only once. Input material: peripheral blood. The receptors derive from a man in his forties or fifties with acute or convalescent COVID-19.

The chain combines TRBV27 with TRBJ1-1; 11 bases align to TRBD1. This CDR3 region has 15 residues. Germline CDR1 MNHEY, CDR2 SMNVEV (reference sequence). With V trimmed by 4 bases and J by 3 bases, 4 bases remained unmatched. The CDR3 region has the DNA TGTGCCAGCAGTTCCCGGGGACAGGGGGACACTGAAGCTTTCTTT. It codes for CASSSRGQGDTEAFF.

The chain links TRBV7-9 to TRBJ1-1; the D is unclear. The V gene lost 1 base and the J gene lost 7 bases, with 13 bases spanning the gap. Germline assignment: CDR1 SEHNR and CDR2 FQNEAQ (reference sequence). The CDR3 is 14 residues long. The CDR3 nucleotides are TGTGCCAGCAGCTTAGTAGAGGTCCGAAATGAAGCTTTCTTT. Its translation is CASSLVEVRNEAFF.

The chain recombines TRBV5-1 with TRBJ2-3; D uncertain. Between the trimmed V and J ends, which lost 2 bases and 2 bases, there was a span of 6 bases. CDR3 length: 13 residues. Germline V lookup: CDR1 SGHRS, CDR2 YFSETQ. Here the CDR3 DNA reads TGCGCCAGCAGCTTCCGGGTCACAGATACGCAGTATTTT. Its protein product is CASSFRVTDTQYF.

This clone was observed a handful of times. This sequence joins TRBV11-3 and TRBJ2-1; 7 bases match TRBD1. Germline CDR1 is SGHNT and CDR2 is YENEEA. The CDR3 sequence is 16 residues long. With 5 bases clipped from V and 3 bases from J, the junction kept 10 bases outside the gene matches. CDR3 DNA sequence: TGTGCCAGCAGCCTACAGGGGCAGTCGGGCTACAATGAGCAGTTCTTC. Protein: CASSLQGQSGYNEQFF.

There are a few counts of this clone. This chain links TRBV20-1 with TRBJ2-1; D may be TRBD2 (5 bases). The germline V and J ends were trimmed by 4 bases and 10 bases, with 11 bases remaining between them. The CDR3 runs 11 residues. The germline CDR1 and CDR2 sequences are DFQATT and SNEGSKA (reference sequence). The CDR3 is CSATPRGEQFF. The CDR3 DNA sequence: TGCAGTGCTACCCCCCGCGGGGAGCAGTTCTTC.

This clone showed up just once. The chain carries TRBV28 and TRBJ2-7; D gene ambiguous. The germline CDR1 and CDR2 sequences are MDHEN and SYDVKM. The CDR3 is 12 amino acids. Trimming took off 10 bases at V and 2 bases at J, with 12 bases between the two ends. The CDR3 nucleotides read TGTGCCACCACGACTGGCACCTACGAGCAGTACTTC. As protein: CATTTGTYEQYF.

The J gene is TRBJ2-2, the V gene TRBV23-1, with 11 bases that match TRBD2. TRBV23-1 counts as an open reading frame of uncertain function. The length of the CDR3 is 18 residues. The junction had 12 bases not matched to a gene; V was cut back by 7 bases and J by 2 bases. The chain's CDR3 is CASNPFSGRASNTGELFF. CDR3 coding DNA: TGCGCCAGCAACCCCTTTAGCGGGAGGGCTTCCAACACCGGGGAGCTGTTTTTT.

This chain joins TRBV6-5 and TRBJ2-2; tentative D call: TRBD2 (6 bases). Trimming took off 9 bases at V and 2 bases at J, with 13 bases between the two ends. In germline, CDR1 is MNHEY, CDR2 SVGAGI. The CDR3 runs 14 residues. The CDR3 here is CASRLGENTGELFF. The CDR3 DNA is TGTGCCAGTCGACTAGGTGAAAACACCGGGGAGCTGTTTTTT.

The chain links TRBV5-1 to TRBJ2-2, with a weak D call TRBD2 (6 bases). The CDR3 loop spans 12 amino acids. V was shortened by 5 bases and J by 6 bases, with 8 bases between the two germline ends. The V gene's germline CDR1 is SGHRS and CDR2 YFSETQ. In DNA, the CDR3 is TGCGCCAGCAGGGGGACTGCCGGGGAGCTGTTTTTT. Translated, it gives CASRGTAGELFF.

The chain employs TRBV5-8 and TRBJ1-5, with 8 bases fitting TRBD1. J gave up 3 bases and V 5 bases, and 7 bases lay outside the gene matches. The CDR3 has 15 residues. The germline V gene encodes CDR1 SGHTS and CDR2 YDEGEE. The CDR3 DNA follows: TGTGCCAGCAGAATGGACAGGGTCGACAATCAGCCCCAGCATTTT. Translated: CASRMDRVDNQPQHF.

The chain combines TRBV16 with TRBJ1-2; no clear D gene. V was cut by 0 bases and J by 5 bases, with 10 bases left in between. CDR3 length equals 14 residues. Germline-derived CDR1 and CDR2 are KGHSY and FQNENV. The CDR3 spells CASSQSEVWYGYTF. CDR3 DNA: TGTGCCAGCAGCCAATCGGAGGTTTGGTATGGCTACACCTTC.

This chain links TRBV19 with TRBJ1-1; 12 bases agree with TRBD1. From germline, CDR1 is LNHDA and CDR2 SQIVND (reference sequence). The V and J ends lost 6 bases and 3 bases, in that order; junction bases with no gene match: 8. The CDR3 runs 16 residues. The CDR3 sequence: CASSWDRGRLDTEAFF. For the CDR3, the DNA is TGTGCCAGTAGCTGGGACAGGGGGCGTCTTGACACTGAAGCTTTCTTT.

This chain uses TRBV12-3 or TRBV12-4 with TRBJ2-4; D may be TRBD1 (5 bases). The ends were cut back, 7 bases at V and 3 bases at J, with 10 bases in the middle. The CDR3 covers 13 residues. The CDR3, as DNA: TGTGCCAGCACCCGACAGCTCAAAAACATTCAGTACTTC. It encodes CASTRQLKNIQYF.

The chain links TRBV7-8 to TRBJ2-3; TRBD2 aligns across 11 bases. The CDR3 is made up of 21 amino acids. In germline, CDR1 is SGHVS, CDR2 FQNEAQ. Trimming took 5 bases from V and 1 from J; bases not matched to a gene: 20. The DNA of the CDR3 is TGTGCCAGCAGCCCGATCCGGCGGGCTAGCGGGAGGAGACCCCGCACAGATACGCAGTATTTT. Its protein product is CASSPIRRASGRRPRTDTQYF.

J is TRBJ2-5 and V is TRBV6-6; 7 nucleotides agree with TRBD1. The V and J ends lost 8 bases and 0 bases, in that order; junction bases with no gene match: 9. CDR3 length: 15 residues. Germline V gene data show CDR1 as MNHNY and CDR2 as SVGAGI (reference sequence). The CDR3 DNA is TGTGCCAGCGCCCCGACAGGGCGGTACCAAGAGACCCAGTACTTC. This encodes CASAPTGRYQETQYF.

This clone was seen once. The rearrangement links TRBV7-8 to TRBJ2-7; 8 bases agree with TRBD1. This CDR3 contains 16 residues. J lost 1 base, V lost 5 bases, and 10 bases had no gene match. Germline CDR1 SGHVS, CDR2 FQNEAQ. The CDR3 DNA follows: TGTGCCAGCAGCGCGCACCGGGACAGGAGTTCCTACGAGCAGTACTTC. Its translation is CASSAHRDRSSYEQYF.

This clone was recorded only once. The rearrangement uses TRBV6-5 and TRBJ2-1; 9 nucleotides agree with TRBD2. V shed 2 bases and J 8 bases; nucleotides not matched to a gene: 1. The germline V gene encodes CDR1 MNHEY and CDR2 SVGAGI. The CDR3 covers 13 residues. The CDR3 region has the DNA TGTGCCAGCAGTTACGTAGCGGGAGATGAGCAGTTCTTC. Protein product: CASSYVAGDEQFF.

The rearrangement links TRBV27 to TRBJ1-6, with 8 bases that match TRBD1. Germline CDR1 and CDR2: MNHEY and SMNVEV (reference sequence). This CDR3 comprises 15 residues. J gave up 10 bases and V 1 base, and 6 bases lay outside the gene matches. CDR3 loop: CASSLYGQGGSPLHF. DNA of the CDR3: TGTGCCAGCAGTTTATACGGACAGGGTGGATCACCCCTCCACTTT.

The chain joins TRBV30 to TRBJ1-2; D unclear. V lost 4 bases to trimming and J lost 3 bases, with 6 bases between them. CDR1 GTSNPN and CDR2 SVGIG come from the germline V gene (reference sequence). There are 11 residues in the CDR3. Here the CDR3 reads CAWTGYYGYTF. The DNA of the CDR3 is TGTGCCTGGACTGGCTACTATGGCTACACCTTC.

The chain is built from TRBV7-2 and TRBJ2-3; 8 bases fit TRBD2. The CDR3 sequence is 15 residues long. With 1 base clipped from V and 3 bases from J, the junction kept 3 bases outside the gene matches. CDR1 and CDR2 (germline): SGHTA, FQGNSA. The CDR3 bases are TGTGCCAGCAGCTTAGACGGGGGGGCTACAGATACGCAGTATTTT. Amino acids: CASSLDGGATDTQYF.

Written as DNA, the CDR3 is TGTGCCAGCAGCTCCCCCCTAGCGGGTGAGCAGTTCTTC. Translating gives CASSSPLAGEQFF. The V and J genes are TRBV7-2 and TRBJ2-1, with 8 bases lining up with TRBD2. The V and J ends lost 4 bases and 9 bases, in that order; junction bases with no gene match: 5. CDR1 and CDR2 from the germline V gene are SGHTA and FQGNSA. The CDR3 loop spans 13 amino acids. Using reference TRBV7-2 and TRBJ2-1 for the parts outside the CDR3, the full variable domain is GAGVSQSPSNKVTEKGKDVELRCDPISGHTALYWYRQSLGQGLEFLIYFQGNSAPDKSGLPSDRFSAERTGGSVSTLTIQRTQQEDSAVYLCASSSPLAGEQFFGPGTRLTVL.

In its sample, this clone was seen once. V is TRBV2 and J is TRBJ2-1; TRBD1 matches 8 bases. The V gene end was trimmed by 5 bases and the J gene end by 6 bases; junction bases not matched to a gene: 9. The CDR3 length is 15 residues. The germline CDR1 and CDR2 sequences are SNHLY and FYNNEI. The CDR3 loop is CASSPTRTGSNEQFF. In DNA form, the CDR3 reads TGTGCCAGCAGTCCCACTCGGACAGGGAGCAATGAGCAGTTCTTC.

V is TRBV5-1 and J is TRBJ2-5; D call uncertain. Germline CDR1 reads SGHRS; CDR2 reads YFSETQ. The V end lost 0 bases, the J end lost 3 bases, and 12 bases lay between the germline ends. The CDR3 contains 15 residues. The CDR3 reads CASSLGSTAKETQYF. CDR3 DNA: TGCGCCAGCAGCTTGGGTAGCACTGCAAAAGAGACCCAGTACTTC. The entire variable domain, with the rest obtained from reference TRBV5-1 and TRBJ2-5, is as follows: KAGVTQTPRYLIKTRGQQVTLSCSPISGHRSVSWYQQTPGQGLQFLFEYFSETQRNKGNFPGRFSGRQFSNSRSEMNVSTLELGDSALYLCASSLGSTAKETQYFGPGTRLLVL.

This sequence joins TRBV11-3 and TRBJ2-1, with 7 bases lining up with TRBD1. The germline V gene has CDR1 SGHNT and CDR2 YENEEA. This CDR3 has 15 amino acids. Germline trimming cut 0 bases from V and 5 bases from J; bases unmatched to any gene: 4. The CDR3 DNA reads as TGTGCCAGCAGCTTAGAGGGACAGAAAAACAATGAGCAGTTCTTC. Amino acid sequence: CASSLEGQKNNEQFF.

This clone was detected only a few times. The chain links TRBV29-1 to TRBJ2-2; D might be TRBD2 (5 bases). The CDR3 covers 16 residues. Trimming took off 5 bases at V and 5 bases at J, with 21 bases between the two ends. The germline V gene encodes CDR1 SQVTM and CDR2 ANQGSEA. The CDR3 nucleotides read TGCAGCGTTCCCTCGGGGTCGGGTGCCAGTACCGGGGAGCTGTTTTTT. Protein sequence: CSVPSGSGASTGELFF.

The V call is TRBV29-1, the J call TRBJ2-7; 7 positions match TRBD2. This CDR3 is 14 amino acids long. Germline CDR1 and CDR2: SQVTM and ANQGSEA. V gave up 4 bases and J gave up 2 bases; unmatched junction bases: 8. The CDR3 DNA is TGCAGCGTTGGAGCGGGATTCCCAACCTACGAGCAGTACTTC. It specifies CSVGAGFPTYEQYF.

This chain joins TRBV4-2 and TRBJ1-4; D is unresolved. CDR3 length: 15 amino acids. The germline V and J ends were trimmed by 4 bases and 4 bases, with 13 bases remaining between them. CDR1 and CDR2 from the germline V gene are LGHNA and YNFKEQ. The CDR3 loop is CASSRGPEGNEKLFF. The DNA for the CDR3 is TGTGCCAGCAGCCGAGGACCCGAGGGTAATGAAAAACTGTTTTTT.

The chain uses TRBV11-2 and TRBJ2-2, with TRBD2 matching over 10 bases. J was trimmed by 4 bases and V by 1 base; bases with no gene match: 3. This CDR3 region has 16 residues. Germline loops: CDR1 SGHAT, CDR2 FQNNGV. The CDR3 DNA is TGTGCCAGCAGCTTAGGGACTAGCGGATTCACCGGGGAGCTGTTTTTT. This codes for CASSLGTSGFTGELFF.

The chain joins TRBV12-3 or TRBV12-4 to TRBJ1-2; D unresolved. Trimming took off 3 bases at V and 4 bases at J, with 9 bases between the two ends. This CDR3 comprises 13 residues. Here the CDR3 DNA reads TGTGCCAGCAGTTTGGTGAGGAGCTATGGCTACACCTTC. Protein: CASSLVRSYGYTF.

This clone was detected only once. CDR3 DNA: TGCGCCAGCAGCTTGACTAGCGGCACAGATACGCAGTATTTT. Amino acids: CASSLTSGTDTQYF. This chain joins TRBV5-1 and TRBJ2-3; 7 positions agree with TRBD2. J lost 1 base, V lost 1 base, and 0 bases had no gene match. The germline gives CDR1 SGHRS, CDR2 YFSETQ. The CDR3 is 14 amino acids. The full variable domain, completed using reference TRBV5-1 and TRBJ2-3, is KAGVTQTPRYLIKTRGQQVTLSCSPISGHRSVSWYQQTPGQGLQFLFEYFSETQRNKGNFPGRFSGRQFSNSRSEMNVSTLELGDSALYLCASSLTSGTDTQYFGPGTRLTVL.